The 26 T cell receptor beta chains in this list originate from one sample, sequenced in a study of blood T cell repertoires in COVID-19. Profiled with immunoSEQ multiplex PCR; TCRdb holds only in-frame clones, not every one. The top ten hold roughly 6.2% of the sample, which has under 250,000 clones, roughly 86% seen once. Material for sequencing was peripheral blood. The source is a woman aged 80 or over with COVID-19, enrolled during active disease.

The gene calls are TRBV25-1 and TRBJ1-3; 9 bases fit TRBD1. The germline CDR1 and CDR2 sequences are MGHDK and SYGVNS. With V trimmed by 2 bases and J by 7 bases, 9 bases remained unmatched. The CDR3 loop spans 16 amino acids. In DNA form, the CDR3 reads TGTGCCAGCAGTGAAAACGTCGGGACAGGGAGGAACACCATATATTTT. Encoded protein: CASSENVGTGRNTIYF.

V usage is TRBV21-1 and J usage is TRBJ1-5; TRBD1, the D gene given by the table, was not confirmed from the DNA. TRBV21-1 is marked as a pseudogene. The CDR3 sequence is 14 residues long. As DNA, the CDR3 is TGTGCCAGCATAGGGGGACAGGGGGATCAGCCCCAGCATTTT. Amino acid sequence: CASIGGQGDQPQHF.

The genes are TRBV4-1 and TRBJ1-2; TRBD1 agrees at 8 bases. Trimming at V came to 4 bases and at J to 6 bases, leaving 7 bases not matched to a gene. In germline, CDR1 is MGHRA, CDR2 YSYEKL. CDR3 length equals 14 residues. CDR3: CASSPTQGADGYTF. CDR3 in DNA: TGCGCCAGCAGCCCTACCCAGGGGGCCGATGGCTACACCTTC.

The V gene is TRBV6-6, the J gene TRBJ1-1; tentatively, D is TRBD1 (5 bases). The CDR3 covers 14 residues. Per the germline V gene, CDR1 is MNHNY and CDR2 is SVGAGI (reference sequence). V shed 2 bases and J shed 2 bases, with 9 bases lying between them. CDR3 in DNA: TGTGCCAGCAGTTACGTAGGGGCAAACACTGAAGCTTTCTTT. Protein sequence: CASSYVGANTEAFF.

The CDR3 spells CASSLFWTGANEKLFF. The DNA of the CDR3 is TGTGCCAGCAGCTTGTTTTGGACAGGGGCGAATGAAAAACTGTTTTTT. The chain combines TRBV5-6 with TRBJ1-4; TRBD1 aligns across 9 bases. The trim removed 1 base at V and 5 bases at J, leaving 6 bases unmatched. The CDR3 covers 16 residues. Per germline, CDR1 SGHDT and CDR2 YYEEEE. Looking up the rest from reference TRBV5-6 and TRBJ1-4 gives the full variable domain: DAGVTQSPTHLIKTRGQQVTLRCSPKSGHDTVSWYQQALGQGPQFIFQYYEEEERQRGNFPDRFSGHQFPNYSSELNVNALLLGDSALYLCASSLFWTGANEKLFFGSGTQLSVL.

V and J are TRBV11-2 and TRBJ1-1; D remains unclear. Deletions cut 4 bases from V and 0 bases from J, with 9 bases between. This CDR3 has 14 residues. The germline V gene has CDR1 SGHAT and CDR2 FQNNGV. The CDR3 DNA is TGTGCCAGCAGCTCCTCAGGCGTGAACACTGAAGCTTTCTTT. Translating gives CASSSSGVNTEAFF.

The chain links TRBV5-6 to TRBJ1-6, with 8 bases aligning to TRBD1. Germline V gives CDR1 SGHDT, CDR2 YYEEEE. The CDR3 has 15 residues. The V segment lost 4 bases and the J segment 7 bases; nucleotides outside the gene matches: 7. The CDR3 protein is CASSPRTGMNSPLHF. The CDR3 DNA sequence: TGTGCCAGCAGCCCGAGGACAGGGATGAATTCACCCCTCCACTTT.

The rearrangement joins TRBV5-1 to TRBJ1-6; 9 bases are shared with TRBD1. J gave up 9 bases and V 4 bases, and 11 bases lay outside the gene matches. The CDR3 has 16 amino acids. Germline loops: CDR1 SGHRS, CDR2 YFSETQ. The CDR3 region has the DNA TGCGCCAGCAGCCCTACAGGGGGCATAGTGGGTTCACCCCTCCACTTT. This translates into CASSPTGGIVGSPLHF.

The chain employs TRBV6-2 or TRBV6-3 and TRBJ2-7; D might be TRBD1 (6 bases). This CDR3 is 15 amino acids long. V dropped 3 bases and J dropped 3 bases, with 15 bases sitting between them. CDR1 is MNHEY, CDR2 SVGEGT, per germline. CDR3 sequence reads: CASSYRRGFGYEQYF. The CDR3 DNA sequence: TGTGCCAGCAGTTATCGCAGGGGTTTCGGCTACGAGCAGTACTTC.

V and J are TRBV5-4 and TRBJ2-7, with 9 bases lining up with TRBD2. The CDR3 contains 16 residues. V shed 1 base and J 3 bases; nucleotides not matched to a gene: 8. CDR1 SGHNT and CDR2 YYREEE come from the germline V gene (reference sequence). The CDR3 region is CASSLYLAGEGYEQYF. CDR3 sequence (DNA): TGTGCCAGCAGCTTGTATTTAGCGGGGGAGGGCTACGAGCAGTACTTC.

The chain combines TRBV3-1 (or the pseudogene TRBV3-2) with TRBJ1-3; TRBD1 might be the D (6 bases). The V end was cut by 1 base, the J end by 0 bases, with 16 bases between. CDR1 and CDR2 from the germline V gene are LGHDT and YNNKEL (reference sequence). This CDR3 region has 18 residues. The CDR3 reads CASSQVPLGQSSGNTIYF. The CDR3 bases are TGTGCCAGCAGCCAAGTTCCCTTAGGACAGTCCTCTGGAAACACCATATATTTT.

The chain recombines TRBV19 with TRBJ2-7; 9 bases are shared with TRBD2. This CDR3 contains 16 residues. Germline V lookup: CDR1 LNHDA, CDR2 SQIVND (reference sequence). V gave up 6 bases and J gave up 2 bases; unmatched junction bases: 11. The CDR3 is CASSTALSGGPYEQYF. The CDR3 DNA sequence: TGTGCCAGTAGCACTGCTCTTAGCGGGGGTCCCTACGAGCAGTACTTC.

The V gene is TRBV5-1, the J gene TRBJ1-2; 10 nucleotides align to TRBD1. V lost 4 bases to trimming and J lost 2 bases; unmatched junction nucleotides: 2. The CDR3 spans 14 residues. The germline V gene has CDR1 SGHRS and CDR2 YFSETQ. The chain's CDR3 is CASSQDRGNYGYTF. The CDR3, as DNA: TGCGCCAGCAGCCAGGACAGGGGGAACTATGGCTACACCTTC.

The CDR3 is CASSYGTSDTDTQYF. In DNA form, the CDR3 reads TGTGCCAGCAGTTACGGGACTAGCGACACAGATACGCAGTATTTT. The chain combines TRBV6-2 or TRBV6-3 with TRBJ2-3, with TRBD2 matching over 10 bases. This CDR3 has 15 amino acids. V gave up 2 bases and J gave up 2 bases; unmatched junction bases: 1. From germline, CDR1 is MNHEY and CDR2 SVGEGT.

The chain employs TRBV15 and TRBJ1-4, with D perhaps TRBD1 (6 bases). Trimming pared 3 bases from V and 3 bases from J, leaving 8 bases between. The CDR3 length is 14 residues. Per germline, CDR1 LNHNV and CDR2 YYDKDF (reference sequence). CDR3 in DNA: TGTGCCACCAGCAGTCAGGGGTCTAATGAAAAACTGTTTTTT. Translating it yields CATSSQGSNEKLFF.

The gene calls are TRBV19 and TRBJ1-3, with D perhaps TRBD1 (5 bases). Trimming removed 3 bases at V and 4 bases at J, with 13 bases between. The V gene's germline CDR1 is LNHDA and CDR2 SQIVND (reference sequence). This CDR3 spans 15 amino acids. CDR3 coding DNA: TGTGCCAGTAGTATGACAGCTTCTACCGGAAACACCATATATTTT. It specifies CASSMTASTGNTIYF.

This chain connects TRBV7-2 to TRBJ2-2; weak D call: TRBD1 (6 bases). The germline gives CDR1 SGHTA, CDR2 FQGNSA. CDR3 length: 15 residues. Trimming took 5 bases from V and 1 from J, leaving 11 bases between them. CDR3 region: CASSPTGQNTGELFF. The CDR3 DNA reads TGTGCCAGCAGCCCTACGGGACAGAACACCGGGGAGCTGTTTTTT.

The rearrangement uses TRBV6-6 and TRBJ1-2, with a possible D match to TRBD1 (6 bases). Trimming cost V 0 bases and J 10 bases, with 9 bases left between them. CDR3 size: 12 residues. CDR1 is MNHNY and CDR2 is SVGAGI in the germline V gene (reference sequence). The CDR3: CASSYSGQSYTF. In DNA, the CDR3 is TGTGCCAGCAGTTACTCGGGACAATCCTACACCTTC.

The V gene is TRBV6-5, the J gene TRBJ1-2, with D unresolved. The CDR3 extends over 13 amino acids. CDR1 and CDR2 from the germline V gene are MNHEY and SVGAGI. The germline V and J ends were trimmed by 0 bases and 4 bases, with 6 bases remaining between them. CDR3 loop: CASSYSPIYGYTF. CDR3 in DNA: TGTGCCAGCAGTTACTCTCCTATCTATGGCTACACCTTC.

The chain is built from TRBV20-1 and TRBJ1-4, with a tentative D call TRBD1 (6 bases). Trimming stripped 5 bases from V and 17 bases from J, with 15 bases between. The CDR3 totals 10 residues. The germline gives CDR1 DFQATT, CDR2 SNEGSKA (reference sequence). The chain's CDR3 is CSAQPGGPFF. CDR3 bases: TGCAGTGCTCAACCCGGGGGGCCCTTTTTT.

This chain connects TRBV20-1 to TRBJ1-2; D remains unclear. Germline V lookup: CDR1 DFQATT, CDR2 SNEGSKA (reference sequence). The length of the CDR3 is 11 residues. V was cut by 5 bases and J by 5 bases, with 9 bases left in between. This CDR3 reads CSAPLEYGYTF. Written as DNA, the CDR3 is TGCAGTGCTCCGCTGGAGTATGGCTACACCTTC.

The chain combines TRBV2 with TRBJ2-1; 9 bases line up with TRBD1. Germline V gives CDR1 SNHLY, CDR2 FYNNEI. The CDR3 has 15 amino acids. Trimming at V came to 7 bases and at J to 6 bases, leaving 10 bases not matched to a gene. The CDR3 here is CASNQDRGVGNEQFF. The DNA of the CDR3 is TGTGCCAGCAATCAGGACAGGGGTGTGGGCAATGAGCAGTTCTTC.

The chain couples TRBV10-2 to TRBJ1-1, with D unclear. The germline gives CDR1 WSHSY, CDR2 SAAADI. This CDR3 is built from 14 residues. V was shortened by 5 bases and J by 1 base, with 11 bases between the two germline ends. CDR3 residues: CASSHSQTNTEAFF. CDR3 nucleotides: TGCGCCAGCAGTCACAGCCAGACGAACACTGAAGCTTTCTTT.

The rearrangement links TRBV7-2 to TRBJ1-1, with D hard to call. Germline lookup yields CDR1 SGHTA and CDR2 FQGNSA. The V and J ends lost 3 bases and 1 base respectively, with 9 bases between them. There are 14 residues in the CDR3. In DNA, the CDR3 is TGTGCCAGCAGCTTCCTCGAGGGGAACACTGAAGCTTTCTTT. Protein sequence: CASSFLEGNTEAFF.

This rearrangement joins TRBV6-1 to TRBJ2-2, with a weak D call TRBD2 (6 bases). Trimming took 3 bases from V and 4 from J, leaving 9 bases between them. In germline, CDR1 is MNHNS, CDR2 SASEGT. CDR3 length: 14 residues. CDR3: CASSDGTFTGELFF. The CDR3 coding sequence is TGTGCCAGCAGTGACGGGACTTTCACCGGGGAGCTGTTTTTT.

The chain employs TRBV30 and TRBJ1-1; 10 bases line up with TRBD1. CDR1 and CDR2 (germline): GTSNPN, SVGIG (reference sequence). J gave up 4 bases and V 1 base, and 3 bases lay outside the gene matches. This CDR3 spans 14 amino acids. The CDR3 protein is CAWSGTGGPTEAFF. The CDR3 coding sequence is TGTGCCTGGAGTGGGACAGGGGGTCCCACTGAAGCTTTCTTT.